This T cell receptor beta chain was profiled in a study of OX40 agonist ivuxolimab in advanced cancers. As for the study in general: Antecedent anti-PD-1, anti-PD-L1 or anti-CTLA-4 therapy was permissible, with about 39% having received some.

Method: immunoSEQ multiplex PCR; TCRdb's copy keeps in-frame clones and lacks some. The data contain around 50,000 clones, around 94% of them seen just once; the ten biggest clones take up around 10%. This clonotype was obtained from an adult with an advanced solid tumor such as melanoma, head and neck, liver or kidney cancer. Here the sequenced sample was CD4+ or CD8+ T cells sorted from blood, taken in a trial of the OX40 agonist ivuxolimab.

The CDR3 region has the DNA TGCGCCAGCAGCTTGGATCCTGTCTGGGGGGAGCAGTACTTC. Translating gives CASSLDPVWGEQYF. This rearrangement joins TRBV5-1 to TRBJ2-7; D may match TRBD1 or TRBD2 (5 bases each). The ends were cut back, 0 bases at V and 7 bases at J, with 14 bases in the middle. CDR1 and CDR2 (germline): SGHRS, YFSETQ. The CDR3 loop spans 14 amino acids.